The following is a T cell receptor (beta chain) sequence with its context. Its specificity is not known. The data stem from a study of vaccination effects on CD4 cells after COVID-19. Clones were read by immunoSEQ multiplex PCR, and TCRdb kept only the in-frame ones, dropping some. This sample has approximately 76,000 clones; over 70% occur once, and the top ten carry 10% to 13%. Study results and limitations: There were few convalescent patients in the study and no early post-infection timepoints. By a late point after vaccination, infection- and vaccine-induced clones had shrunk markedly through clonal contraction.

After expansion with viral peptide pools in the ViraFEST assay, antigen-specific CD4+ T cells were sequenced. Following a 10-day culture, CD4+ T cells were purified. All vaccine recipients tested negative for nucleocapsid antibodies and had never contracted SARS-CoV-2 infection. Cultivation was performed at roughly 2.2 million PBMC per well with approximately 9 IU/ml IL-2 and 9.5 to 10 ug/ml peptides added. At days 3 and 7, half of the medium was exchanged for IL-2 medium. Germline CDR1 and CDR2: SNHLY and FYNNEI. This CDR3 contains 15 residues. Trimming left V 7 bases short and J 2 bases short, with 15 bases between.

This receptor was taken from a human donor who received a COVID-19 vaccine. The sequences come from CD4+ T cells from PBMCs cultured with SARS-CoV-2 spike peptides, collected before COVID-19 vaccination. The chain carries TRBV2 and TRBJ1-5; D is perhaps TRBD1 (5 bases). The DNA for the CDR3 is TGTGCCAGCACCTCCCGGGACGGTGGCAATCAGCCCCAGCATTTT. Translated: CASTSRDGGNQPQHF.